One sample yielded the 29 T cell receptor beta chains listed below, sequenced in a study of T cells in Graves' hyperthyroidism and ophthalmopathy. TCR beta CDR3 region amplification was performed from RNA transcripts. Initially, a first-round RT-PCR of the TCR CDR3 employed the HTBI primer set. TCRdb called the multiplex PCR reads again in MiXCR, with one record for every CDR3 protein. Of a few hundred thousand distinct CDR3 sequences listed, approximately 15% are singletons. Source material: blood. These receptors were taken from a woman aged 60-70 years with Graves' ophthalmopathy.

This clonotype was found once. At one of its ends the junction is not consistent with the germline gene, which may arise from a read error. V gene TRBV6-1 combines with J gene TRBJ2-5; TRBD2 matches at 7 bases. Germline V gene data show CDR1 as MNHNS and CDR2 as SASEGT. CDR3 length equals 16 residues. The CDR3 loop is CAISDWGSGSQETQYF. DNA for the CDR3: TGTGCCATCAGTGACTGGGGTAGCGGGTCCCAAGAGACCCAGTACTTC.

The chain employs TRBV15 and TRBJ2-3; D possibly corresponds to TRBD1 (6 bases). Between the trimmed V and J ends, which lost 1 base and 5 bases, there was a span of 25 bases. The germline gives CDR1 LNHNV, CDR2 YYDKDF (reference sequence). CDR3 length equals 19 residues. In DNA, the CDR3 is TGTGCCACCAGCAGAGTCCGTATCCCCAGGACAGCTCACGGAGATACGCAGTATTTT. It yields the protein CATSRVRIPRTAHGDTQYF.

This clonotype was observed at least ten times. This chain connects TRBV7-8 to TRBJ2-2; no definite D call. The V gene's germline CDR1 is SGHVS and CDR2 FQNEAQ. Trimming took off 2 bases at V and 4 bases at J, with 14 bases between the two ends. CDR3 length equals 16 residues. CDR3 amino acids: CASSLITGAGTGELFF. The CDR3 DNA reads as TGTGCCAGCAGCTTAATTACCGGAGCCGGCACCGGGGAGCTGTTTTTT. Variable domain in full (rest from reference TRBV7-8 and TRBJ2-2): GAGVSQSPRYKVAKRGQDVALRCDPISGHVSLFWYQQALGQGPEFLTYFQNEAQLDKSGLPSDRFFAERPEGSVSTLKIQRTQQEDSAVYLCASSLITGAGTGELFFGEGSRLTVL.

The rearrangement links TRBV9 to TRBJ1-1; tentative D call: TRBD1 (5 bases). The V and J ends lost 0 bases and 5 bases respectively, with 14 bases between them. The CDR3 length is 15 residues. Germline values: CDR1 SGDLS, CDR2 YYNGEE. This CDR3 reads CASSVEGVMGTEAFF. The CDR3 DNA sequence: TGTGCCAGCAGCGTAGAAGGGGTCATGGGGACTGAAGCTTTCTTT.

This clonotype was detected a few times. The chain employs TRBV29-1 and TRBJ2-7, with a possible D match to TRBD2 (6 bases). This CDR3 comprises 14 residues. Germline loops: CDR1 SQVTM, CDR2 ANQGSEA. V shed 4 bases and J shed 5 bases, with 18 bases lying between them. CDR3 residues: CSVGLLRGGHEQYF. DNA of the CDR3: TGCAGCGTTGGGTTGCTGAGGGGAGGCCACGAGCAGTACTTC.

This sequence joins TRBV25-1 and TRBJ2-3, with 12 bases aligning to TRBD2. This CDR3 has 19 amino acids. Germline trimming cut 2 bases from V and 0 bases from J; bases unmatched to any gene: 9. CDR1 and CDR2 (germline): MGHDK, SYGVNS. The CDR3: CASSETGTSGFSSTDTQYF. In nucleotides, the CDR3 is TGTGCCAGCAGTGAAACCGGGACTAGCGGGTTTTCAAGCACAGATACGCAGTATTTT.

There are many counts of this clonotype. CDR3 coding DNA: TGTGCCAGCAGTTCCCTCACGACAGGTGGCTACACCTTC. Its translation is CASSSLTTGGYTF. V and J are TRBV7-2 and TRBJ1-2, with D perhaps TRBD1 (6 bases). This CDR3 has 13 residues. Germline V gives CDR1 SGHTA, CDR2 FQGNSA. V was cut by 6 bases and J by 7 bases, with 15 bases left in between.

This clonotype was found many times. V usage is TRBV20-1 and J usage is TRBJ2-7, with 7 bases fitting TRBD1. V dropped 6 bases and J dropped 2; count of bases not matched to a gene: 10. The CDR3 loop spans 14 amino acids. Germline CDR1 DFQATT, CDR2 SNEGSKA (reference sequence). CDR3 DNA sequence: TGCAGTGCCGGAAGGAGTGGGACAGCCTACGAGCAGTACTTC. Its translation: CSAGRSGTAYEQYF.

This clonotype was seen repeatedly, ten times or more. Here the CDR3 reads CASTPGPRDRATEAFF. The DNA of the CDR3 is TGTGCCAGCACTCCGGGCCCCCGGGACAGGGCGACTGAAGCTTTCTTT. V and J are TRBV12-3 or TRBV12-4 and TRBJ1-1; TRBD1 matches 9 bases. V shed 7 bases, J shed 5 bases, and the junction held 14 bases outside the gene matches. This CDR3 is 16 amino acids long.

The sample holds a few counts of this clonotype. V is TRBV3-1 and J is TRBJ2-5, with a tentative D call TRBD2 (5 bases). The CDR3 runs 20 residues. Trimming shortened V by 1 base and J by 4 bases, and 28 bases separated the two germline ends. Germline CDR1 reads LGHDT; CDR2 reads YNNKEL (reference sequence). In nucleotides, the CDR3 is TGTGCCAGCAGCCAAGTTTGGGCTTTGCCCCCCAACCGCGGGCCAGAGACCCAGTACTTC. It codes for CASSQVWALPPNRGPETQYF.

This clonotype came up many times. The V call is TRBV4-1, the J call TRBJ1-1, with D hard to call. The CDR3 sequence is 15 residues long. V gave up 0 bases and J gave up 4 bases, with 12 bases separating them. From germline, CDR1 is MGHRA and CDR2 YSYEKL. CDR3: CASSQERSGITEAFF. In nucleotides, the CDR3 is TGCGCCAGCAGCCAAGAGCGGTCGGGTATCACTGAAGCTTTCTTT.

V is TRBV7-3 and J is TRBJ2-3, with 12 nucleotides matching TRBD2. Germline loops: CDR1 SGHTA, CDR2 FQGTGA. Losses at the gene ends were 2 bases for V and 6 bases for J; bases not matched to a gene: 9. The CDR3 is made up of 17 amino acids. CDR3 sequence reads: CASSLSKLAGGIDTQYF. The DNA for the CDR3 is TGTGCCAGCAGCTTATCCAAGCTAGCGGGAGGGATCGATACGCAGTATTTT. Filled out from reference TRBV7-3 and TRBJ2-3, the complete variable domain reads GAGVSQTPSNKVTEKGKYVELRCDPISGHTALYWYRQSLGQGPEFLIYFQGTGAADDSGLPNDRFFAVRPEGSVSTLKIQRTERGDSAVYLCASSLSKLAGGIDTQYFGPGTRLTVL.

The sample holds many counts of this clonotype. CDR3: CASSHSNRGGYNEQFF. The CDR3 bases are TGTGCCAGCAGCCATTCTAACAGGGGGGGTTACAATGAGCAGTTCTTC. The chain joins TRBV3-1 to TRBJ2-1; weak D call: TRBD1 (8 bases). Between the trimmed V and J ends, which lost 3 bases and 4 bases, there was a span of 16 bases. The CDR3 is 16 amino acids. Germline CDR1 reads LGHDT; CDR2 reads YNNKEL (reference sequence).

The table lists this clonotype with many counts. V gene TRBV20-1 combines with J gene TRBJ2-3, with TRBD2 matching over 9 bases. The CDR3 contains 15 residues. Germline CDR1 reads DFQATT; CDR2 reads SNEGSKA (reference sequence). Trimming removed 6 bases from V and 5 bases from J; junction bases left unmatched: 12. Here the CDR3 reads CSATGAGGPEDTQYF. CDR3 in DNA: TGCAGTGCCACAGGGGCGGGAGGGCCTGAAGATACGCAGTATTTT.

The rearrangement uses TRBV9 and TRBJ1-4; D ambiguous. V was clipped by 4 bases and J by 0 bases, with 10 bases between them. This CDR3 is built from 15 residues. CDR1 SGDLS and CDR2 YYNGEE come from the germline V gene. In DNA, the CDR3 is TGTGCCAGCAGCCCTACAGCTTCAACTAATGAAAAACTGTTTTTT. It yields the protein CASSPTASTNEKLFF.

This clonotype showed up many times. The chain has TRBV4-3 and TRBJ1-1; D is perhaps TRBD1 (5 bases). CDR1 and CDR2 (germline): LGHNA, YSLEER. V dropped 0 bases and J dropped 4 bases, with 9 bases sitting between them. This CDR3 is 14 amino acids long. CDR3 DNA sequence: TGCGCCAGCAGCCAAGATATGAGGGGCACTGAAGCTTTCTTT. This codes for CASSQDMRGTEAFF.

This clonotype occurred many times. J is TRBJ2-5 and V is TRBV6-6, with D perhaps matching TRBD1 or TRBD2 (5 bases each). The CDR3 is made up of 14 amino acids. Germline V gives CDR1 MNHNY, CDR2 SVGAGI (reference sequence). Trimming left V 0 bases short and J 9 bases short, with 14 bases between. CDR3 coding DNA: TGTGCCAGCAGTTACTCCGACGGAAGAGGGGCCCAGTACTTC. Its translation: CASSYSDGRGAQYF.

This clonotype occurred many times. The rearrangement uses TRBV20-1 and TRBJ1-5, with TRBD1 identical over 8 bases. This CDR3 comprises 13 residues. CDR1 and CDR2 (germline): DFQATT, SNEGSKA (reference sequence). Unmatched junction bases numbered 3, after V lost 3 bases and J lost 5 bases. CDR3 in DNA: TGCAGTGCTAGTGAACAGGGGGATCAGCCCCAGCATTTT. This gives the protein CSASEQGDQPQHF.

The sample holds many counts of this clonotype. The chain couples TRBV7-8 to TRBJ1-2, with 9 bases identical to TRBD1. The CDR3 spans 16 residues. The germline V gene has CDR1 SGHVS and CDR2 FQNEAQ. V lost 1 base to trimming and J lost 7 bases; unmatched junction nucleotides: 10. The chain's CDR3 is CASSLVTRNRGLGYTF. In DNA, the CDR3 is TGTGCCAGCAGCTTAGTGACTCGAAACAGGGGGCTTGGCTACACCTTC. Full variable domain (rest looked up from reference TRBV7-8 and TRBJ1-2): GAGVSQSPRYKVAKRGQDVALRCDPISGHVSLFWYQQALGQGPEFLTYFQNEAQLDKSGLPSDRFFAERPEGSVSTLKIQRTQQEDSAVYLCASSLVTRNRGLGYTFGSGTRLTVV.

This clonotype was detected once. The J gene is TRBJ2-7, the V gene TRBV20-1, with TRBD2 matching over 15 bases. Germline lookup yields CDR1 DFQATT and CDR2 SNEGSKA (reference sequence). This CDR3 has 15 residues. J was trimmed by 5 bases and V by 4 bases; bases with no gene match: 6. CDR3 loop: CSAIPRTSGGDEQYF. CDR3 DNA: TGCAGTGCTATCCCGCGGACTAGCGGGGGGGACGAGCAGTACTTC.

As DNA, the CDR3 is TGTGCCAGCAGCCCAGGAAGCATCAATCAGCCCCAGCATTTT. Translated, it gives CASSPGSINQPQHF. V is TRBV6-2 or TRBV6-3 and J is TRBJ1-5, with D hard to call. Germline V CDR1 and CDR2: MNHEY, SVGEGT. V dropped 6 bases and J dropped 3 bases, with 12 bases sitting between them. The CDR3 is 14 residues long.

This clonotype was found many times. The J gene is TRBJ1-2, the V gene TRBV10-3, with D perhaps TRBD1 (5 bases). V lost 6 bases and J 0 bases, leaving 11 bases between the germline ends. This CDR3 region has 14 residues. CDR1 and CDR2 (germline): ENHRY, SYGVKD. CDR3 amino acids: CAIRAQGSNYGYTF. The DNA for the CDR3 is TGTGCCATCAGGGCCCAGGGTTCTAACTATGGCTACACCTTC.

This clonotype was seen repeatedly, ten times or more. The rearrangement uses TRBV7-2 and TRBJ2-7, with D perhaps TRBD1 (7 bases). Between the trimmed V and J ends, which lost 5 bases and 1 base, there was a span of 12 bases. Germline CDR1 and CDR2: SGHTA and FQGNSA. The CDR3 runs to 14 residues. This CDR3 is CASSQQGTSYEQYF. The CDR3 DNA sequence: TGTGCCAGCAGCCAACAGGGGACTTCCTACGAGCAGTACTTC.

With regard to this clonotype: A much larger clone sits a single nucleotide away, making a read error possible. The chain joins TRBV27 to TRBJ2-7; D is possibly TRBD1 (6 bases). This CDR3 spans 14 amino acids. Germline V CDR1 and CDR2: MNHEY, SMNVEV (reference sequence). The V and J ends lost 6 bases and 1 base respectively, with 13 bases between them. Here the CDR3 reads CASREVQGSYEQYF. CDR3 coding DNA: TGTGCCAGCAGGGAGGTACAGGGTTCCTACGAGCAGTACTTC.

This clonotype appeared once. This may be a read error: a much more frequent sequence differs by one nucleotide. The gene calls are TRBV5-1 and TRBJ2-1; the D is unclear. CDR3 length: 15 amino acids. Germline lookup yields CDR1 SGHRS and CDR2 YFSETQ. Trimming removed 2 bases from V and 0 bases from J, with 9 bases in between. The CDR3 loop reads CASSFPEYSYNEQFF. Written as DNA, the CDR3 is TGCGCCAGCAGCTTTCCCGAATACTCCTACAATGAGCAGTTCTTC.

This clonotype was seen at least ten times. The chain links TRBV7-2 to TRBJ2-3; 16 bases map to TRBD2. The CDR3 loop spans 19 amino acids. V dropped 5 bases and J dropped 4; count of bases not matched to a gene: 12. CDR1 is SGHTA, CDR2 FQGNSA, per germline. CDR3 coding DNA: TGTGCCAGCAGCCCCTACGGGACTAGCGGGGGGGCCGTATCAGATACGCAGTATTTT. It specifies CASSPYGTSGGAVSDTQYF.

The V call is TRBV5-1, the J call TRBJ2-3; 10 bases are a match to TRBD1. With V trimmed by 7 bases and J by 4 bases, 3 bases remained unmatched. Germline CDR1 is SGHRS and CDR2 is YFSETQ. CDR3 length equals 13 residues. CDR3 region: CASGTGEPDTQYF. DNA of the CDR3: TGCGCCAGCGGGACAGGGGAACCAGATACGCAGTATTTT.

This clonotype was seen many times. The V gene is TRBV5-1, the J gene TRBJ1-1; the D gene is possibly TRBD1 (5 bases). The CDR3 loop spans 15 amino acids. Per germline, CDR1 SGHRS and CDR2 YFSETQ. V lost 0 bases to trimming and J lost 4 bases, with 13 bases between them. The CDR3 DNA reads TGCGCCAGCAGCTTGGATGGGGCTGGGGGCACTGAAGCTTTCTTT. It is translated as CASSLDGAGGTEAFF. Based on the CDR3 plus reference TRBV5-1 and TRBJ1-1, the full variable domain is KAGVTQTPRYLIKTRGQQVTLSCSPISGHRSVSWYQQTPGQGLQFLFEYFSETQRNKGNFPGRFSGRQFSNSRSEMNVSTLELGDSALYLCASSLDGAGGTEAFFGQGTRLTVV.

This clonotype has ten or more counts. The gene calls are TRBV29-1 and TRBJ2-1; 10 positions agree with TRBD2. Trimming at V came to 6 bases and at J to 4 bases, leaving 15 bases not matched to a gene. This CDR3 has 17 amino acids. Germline V gives CDR1 SQVTM, CDR2 ANQGSEA. CDR3 DNA: TGCAGCGTCCAGGGTTGGGAGGGGACTAGCGTTTACAATGAGCAGTTCTTC. As protein: CSVQGWEGTSVYNEQFF.